What follows are 15 T cell receptor beta chains derived from one specimen sequenced in a study of blood T cell repertoires in COVID-19. Generated by immunoSEQ multiplex PCR, the TCRdb table keeps only in-frame clones and is missing some. The table lists about 250,000 clones, roughly 84% of them singletons. The sample taken for sequencing was peripheral blood. All receptors come from a middle-aged woman who had recovered from COVID-19.

The chain is built from TRBV19 and TRBJ1-5; D gene unclear. V lost 1 base and J 3 bases, leaving 4 bases between the germline ends. Looked up from germline, CDR1 is LNHDA and CDR2 is SQIVND (reference sequence). This CDR3 spans 13 amino acids. DNA for the CDR3: TGTGCCAGTAGTATAGTCCACAATCAGCCCCAGCATTTT. This codes for CASSIVHNQPQHF.

This clone was picked up a small number of times. CDR3 residues: CASSFTGNVIEQYF. The CDR3 DNA follows: TGTGCCAGCAGTTTCACAGGGAATGTAATCGAGCAGTACTTC. This sequence joins TRBV28 and TRBJ2-7; possible D gene TRBD1, 6 bases. The V and J ends lost 3 bases and 6 bases respectively, with 15 bases between them. The V gene's germline CDR1 is MDHEN and CDR2 SYDVKM. The CDR3 covers 14 residues.

In DNA, the CDR3 is TGTGCCAGCAGCACCCGGGGTGAGGCGAGATATGGCTACACCTTC. It codes for CASSTRGEARYGYTF. The V and J genes are TRBV13 and TRBJ1-2; D gene unclear. From germline, CDR1 is PRHDT and CDR2 FYEKMQ (reference sequence). There are 15 residues in the CDR3. V gave up 5 bases and J gave up 5 bases, with 18 bases separating them.

CDR3 residues: CASSLAGTAGGYTF. The CDR3 region has the DNA TGTGCCAGCAGCTTAGCGGGGACCGCGGGAGGCTACACCTTC. The genes are TRBV7-9 and TRBJ1-2, with a tentative D call TRBD1 (5 bases). The V end lost 0 bases, the J end lost 8 bases, and 13 bases lay between the germline ends. Germline loops: CDR1 SEHNR, CDR2 FQNEAQ (reference sequence). The CDR3 is 14 amino acids.

The table lists this clone with a few counts. V usage is TRBV2 and J usage is TRBJ1-1; TRBD1 aligns across 7 bases. Germline-derived CDR1 and CDR2 are SNHLY and FYNNEI. With V trimmed by 6 bases and J by 2 bases, 3 bases remained unmatched. The length of the CDR3 is 13 residues. CDR3 bases: TGTGCCAGCAGAGGACAGGCCAACACTGAAGCTTTCTTT. As protein: CASRGQANTEAFF.

The rearrangement links TRBV27 to TRBJ1-2, with 10 positions matching TRBD1. Trimming took 5 bases from V and 5 from J; bases not matched to a gene: 5. The CDR3 is made up of 14 amino acids. The germline V gene encodes CDR1 MNHEY and CDR2 SMNVEV (reference sequence). The CDR3 sequence: CASSPRDRGYGYTF. For the CDR3, the DNA is TGTGCCAGCAGTCCCCGGGACAGGGGATATGGCTACACCTTC.

The chain joins TRBV28 to TRBJ1-4; D perhaps matches TRBD1 (5 bases). There are 15 residues in the CDR3. V lost 6 bases, J lost 0 bases, and 11 bases lay in between. Germline V lookup: CDR1 MDHEN, CDR2 SYDVKM. In DNA form, the CDR3 reads TGTGCCAGCAGCCTGGACACTGCAACTAATGAAAAACTGTTTTTT. Encoded protein: CASSLDTATNEKLFF.

This chain links TRBV21-1 with TRBJ2-7; TRBD2, as called in the table, went unchecked against the DNA. TRBV21-1 is assigned pseudogene status. The CDR3 has 19 amino acids. As DNA, the CDR3 is TGTGCCAGCAGCAAAGAGAAACTTTGCAGGCCTAGCGGAACCTACGAGCAGTACTTC. This translates into CASSKEKLCRPSGTYEQYF.

The chain employs TRBV29-1 and TRBJ2-3; maybe TRBD1 (6 bases). The CDR3 runs to 13 residues. Trimming shortened V by 5 bases and J by 2 bases, and 11 bases separated the two germline ends. Germline V gives CDR1 SQVTM, CDR2 ANQGSEA. The CDR3 DNA follows: TGCAGCGTTTCCCCAGGGGCCACAGATACGCAGTATTTT. It specifies CSVSPGATDTQYF.

The count of this clone is one. V and J are TRBV7-9 and TRBJ1-1; a possible D gene is TRBD1 (5 bases). V was pared by 6 bases and J by 0 bases, with 8 bases between. The germline gives CDR1 SEHNR, CDR2 FQNEAQ (reference sequence). The CDR3 sequence is 13 residues long. The CDR3 bases are TGTGCCAGCAGTCCACAGGTGAACACTGAAGCTTTCTTT. Translated: CASSPQVNTEAFF.

The rearrangement links TRBV5-1 to TRBJ1-2; no reliable D call. CDR1 and CDR2 from the germline V gene are SGHRS and YFSETQ. V lost 2 bases and J lost 4, with 9 bases in between. The CDR3 spans 13 residues. The CDR3 loop is CASSLRESYGYTF. The CDR3 DNA sequence: TGCGCCAGCAGCTTAAGGGAGTCCTATGGCTACACCTTC.

The CDR3 nucleotides are TGCGCCAGCAGCTTGGGAGGGACATCGAACACCGGGGAGCTGTTTTTT. It codes for CASSLGGTSNTGELFF. The chain links TRBV5-1 to TRBJ2-2; D possibly corresponds to TRBD1 (6 bases). The V gene's germline CDR1 is SGHRS and CDR2 YFSETQ. The germline V and J ends were trimmed by 0 bases and 0 bases, with 9 bases remaining between them. The CDR3 has 16 amino acids.

This chain connects TRBV7-9 to TRBJ1-4; weak D call: TRBD1 (6 bases). This CDR3 is built from 13 residues. V gave up 5 bases and J gave up 7 bases, with 11 bases separating them. Looked up from germline, CDR1 is SEHNR and CDR2 is FQNEAQ (reference sequence). This chain's CDR3 is CASSLGQLEKLFF. The CDR3 nucleotides read TGTGCCAGCAGCCTAGGACAGCTTGAAAAACTGTTTTTT.

The chain links TRBV28 to TRBJ1-4; TRBD1 might be the D (5 bases). The V gene lost 5 bases and the J gene lost 2 bases, with 12 bases spanning the gap. In germline, CDR1 is MDHEN, CDR2 SYDVKM. The CDR3 sequence is 15 residues long. As DNA, the CDR3 is TGTGCCAGCAGTCCGGCGGGGGTGACTAATGAAAAACTGTTTTTT. Its protein product is CASSPAGVTNEKLFF.

CDR3: CASSFPGISTDTQYF. The CDR3 DNA sequence: TGTGCCAGCAGCTTTCCGGGGATCAGCACAGATACGCAGTATTTT. The J gene is TRBJ2-3, the V gene TRBV7-9; weak D call: TRBD2 (5 bases). The CDR3 loop spans 15 amino acids. V was cut by 3 bases and J by 0 bases, with 10 bases left in between. In germline, CDR1 is SEHNR, CDR2 FQNEAQ (reference sequence).